This entry concerns a single TCR beta chain. V was pared by 5 bases and J by 3 bases, with 8 bases of the junction left unmatched. Germline V gives CDR1 MRHNA, CDR2 SNTAGT. This CDR3 is 16 amino acids long. As originally analysed: Researchers report that nucleated cell counts were estimated from reference gene primer amplification. Measured with immunoSEQ multiplex PCR; TCRdb has only the in-frame clones, and not every one. V, J and clone size are those of that table, while D and trimming were read from the DNA. The sample shows around 480,000 clones, about 87% of them seen only once. Seattle cases were enrolled at active infection and followed longitudinally. The data were obtained in a study of blood T cell repertoires in COVID-19. Study information: The analysed material was cDNA or gDNA that came from T cells, B-cell-depleted T cells, or PBMCs.

The clonotype was recovered from a woman in her 50s with COVID-19, enrolled during active disease. This chain uses TRBV6-4 with TRBJ2-2; the match to TRBD1 covers 8 bases. The source material was peripheral blood. CDR3 DNA sequence: TGTGCCAGCAGTATTGGACAGGGAGATGACACCGGGGAGCTGTTTTTT. Residues: CASSIGQGDDTGELFF.